The 18 T cell receptor beta chains given below trace back to one sample, sequenced in a study of graft-versus-host responses after intestinal transplantation. Sequencing was performed with immunoSEQ multiplex PCR; in TCRdb, only in-frame clones are kept and a portion is missing. This sample has 90,000 to 95,000 clones, with roughly 93% found just once. Their antigens remain unidentified. Here the sequenced sample was unstimulated CD8+ T cells sorted from spleen or lymph node cells, taken before intestinal transplant. All receptors come from a human donor who received an intestinal transplant.

The rearrangement links TRBV11-3 to TRBJ2-2, with D maybe TRBD1 (6 bases). CDR3 size: 17 residues. V dropped 0 bases and J dropped 5 bases, with 16 bases sitting between them. Germline V gene data show CDR1 as SGHNT and CDR2 as YENEEA. As DNA, the CDR3 is TGTGCCAGCAGCTTAGAACAAACAGGGTCGGGGACCGGGGAGCTGTTTTTT. Its protein product is CASSLEQTGSGTGELFF.

Here the CDR3 DNA reads TGTGCCAGCAGCTTGGCCGGGACTAGCACAGAGCAGTACTTC. This codes for CASSLAGTSTEQYF. The chain recombines TRBV13 with TRBJ2-7, with 9 bases matching TRBD2. The length of the CDR3 is 14 residues. CDR1 is PRHDT and CDR2 is FYEKMQ in the germline V gene (reference sequence). V trimming: 3 bases; J trimming: 7 bases; junction bases outside the gene matches: 7.

The chain recombines TRBV19 with TRBJ2-7; 8 nucleotides line up with TRBD2. Germline trimming cut 2 bases from V and 3 bases from J; bases unmatched to any gene: 3. The germline gives CDR1 LNHDA, CDR2 SQIVND (reference sequence). The CDR3 runs to 14 residues. The CDR3 sequence: CASSITSGGYEQYF. CDR3 nucleotides: TGTGCCAGTAGTATAACTAGCGGAGGCTACGAGCAGTACTTC.

This chain uses TRBV6-4 with TRBJ2-3; 9 bases map to TRBD2. Germline V gives CDR1 MRHNA, CDR2 SNTAGT. The CDR3 covers 15 residues. With 0 bases clipped from V and 7 bases from J, the junction kept 5 bases outside the gene matches. The CDR3 DNA sequence: TGTGCCAGCAGTGACTCCGGCGGGGGGGCCTATACGCAGTATTTT. Its translation is CASSDSGGGAYTQYF.

This chain uses TRBV29-1 with TRBJ2-7; 8 bases align to TRBD2. The V gene's germline CDR1 is SQVTM and CDR2 ANQGSEA. The CDR3 spans 12 residues. J lost 2 bases, V lost 7 bases, and 4 bases had no gene match. CDR3 loop: CSARGGPYEQYF. DNA for the CDR3: TGCAGCGCCCGCGGGGGGCCCTACGAGCAGTACTTC.

The chain is built from TRBV13 and TRBJ2-2; D ambiguous. Germline lookup yields CDR1 PRHDT and CDR2 FYEKMQ (reference sequence). The CDR3 has 13 residues. V dropped 6 bases and J dropped 1 base, with 6 bases sitting between them. CDR3 in DNA: TGTGCCAGCAGTCTAGAGAACACCGGGGAGCTGTTTTTT. Protein: CASSLENTGELFF.

The genes are TRBV25-1 and TRBJ2-7; TRBD1 matches 8 bases. The CDR3 spans 15 residues. The germline V gene has CDR1 MGHDK and CDR2 SYGVNS. V trimming: 4 bases; J trimming: 0 bases; junction bases outside the gene matches: 5. CDR3 in DNA: TGTGCCAGCAGTGTGGGACAGGAAGACTCCTACGAGCAGTACTTC. This translates into CASSVGQEDSYEQYF.

The gene calls are TRBV30 and TRBJ2-7; 8 bases line up with TRBD2. V shed 3 bases and J 5 bases; nucleotides not matched to a gene: 9. This CDR3 is built from 14 residues. Germline values: CDR1 GTSNPN, CDR2 SVGIG (reference sequence). The CDR3 DNA follows: TGTGCCTGGAGGGCCGGACTAGCTGGTGACGAGCAGTACTTC. This gives the protein CAWRAGLAGDEQYF.

V usage is TRBV4-1 and J usage is TRBJ1-1; D remains ambiguous. Germline V gives CDR1 MGHRA, CDR2 YSYEKL. The CDR3 spans 14 residues. V lost 4 bases and J lost 1, with 10 bases in between. The CDR3 loop reads CASSPGPTNTEAFF. The CDR3, as DNA: TGCGCCAGCAGCCCCGGTCCTACGAACACTGAAGCTTTCTTT.

The chain employs TRBV2 and TRBJ1-5; D gene ambiguous. Trimming removed 5 bases at V and 7 bases at J, with 21 bases between. The CDR3 runs 16 residues. Germline assignment: CDR1 SNHLY and CDR2 FYNNEI. The CDR3 sequence: CASSLMGGIAGQPQHF. The CDR3 bases are TGTGCCAGCAGTTTGATGGGAGGAATAGCTGGGCAGCCCCAGCATTTT.

The chain couples TRBV27 to TRBJ1-6, with D possibly matching TRBD1 (6 bases). This CDR3 comprises 14 residues. Per the germline V gene, CDR1 is MNHEY and CDR2 is SMNVEV (reference sequence). V lost 3 bases and J 7 bases, leaving 10 bases between the germline ends. The CDR3 sequence is CASSFGQINSPLHF. CDR3 nucleotide sequence: TGTGCCAGCAGTTTTGGACAGATCAATTCACCCCTCCACTTT.

The J gene is TRBJ1-1, the V gene TRBV27, with a weak D call TRBD1 (6 bases). V dropped 7 bases and J dropped 4 bases, with 13 bases sitting between them. Germline CDR1 MNHEY, CDR2 SMNVEV (reference sequence). CDR3 length: 13 residues. The CDR3 nucleotides are TGTGCCAGCAAACAGGGTTTGGGCACTGAAGCTTTCTTT. Translation: CASKQGLGTEAFF.

The chain employs TRBV6-1 and TRBJ2-4, with a tentative D call TRBD2 (6 bases). Germline V gene lookup returns CDR1 MNHNS and CDR2 SASEGT. The CDR3 spans 15 residues. Deletions cut 3 bases from V and 5 bases from J, with 14 bases between. The CDR3 bases are TGTGCCAGCAGTGACCTTGGGGGGAAAGAAAACATTCAGTACTTC. It encodes CASSDLGGKENIQYF.

The table lists this clone with a count of one. The genes are TRBV4-1 and TRBJ2-1, with 7 positions matching TRBD2. The CDR3 sequence is 15 residues long. V trimming: 4 bases; J trimming: 6 bases; junction bases outside the gene matches: 9. CDR1 and CDR2 from the germline V gene are MGHRA and YSYEKL. CDR3 protein: CASSRVETGGNEQFF. The CDR3 DNA is TGCGCCAGCAGCCGGGTCGAGACGGGGGGCAATGAGCAGTTCTTC.

This sequence joins TRBV4-2 and TRBJ2-7; TRBD2 might be the D (6 bases). The CDR3 spans 13 residues. CDR1 LGHNA and CDR2 YNFKEQ come from the germline V gene. The ends were cut back, 4 bases at V and 6 bases at J, with 13 bases in the middle. The CDR3 region has the DNA TGTGCCAGCAGCCTCGGGGGTACCTCCGAGCAGTACTTC. It is translated as CASSLGGTSEQYF.

The chain joins TRBV13 to TRBJ2-7, with TRBD2 identical over 13 bases. V lost 0 bases and J lost 2; bases outside the gene matches: 4. The CDR3 is 17 residues long. CDR1 is PRHDT and CDR2 is FYEKMQ in the germline V gene (reference sequence). The CDR3 here is CASSLGLAGGRAYEQYF. The DNA of the CDR3 is TGTGCCAGCAGCTTAGGACTAGCGGGGGGGCGTGCCTACGAGCAGTACTTC.

The chain couples TRBV9 to TRBJ1-4; D gene uncertain. This CDR3 has 18 residues. Germline V gives CDR1 SGDLS, CDR2 YYNGEE. The V gene lost 1 base and the J gene lost 5 bases, with 21 bases spanning the gap. The CDR3 loop reads CASSVNMPRDLANEKLFF. CDR3 sequence (DNA): TGTGCCAGCAGCGTAAATATGCCGCGGGATCTAGCGAATGAAAAACTGTTTTTT.

The chain carries TRBV19 and TRBJ1-1; D might be TRBD1 (5 bases). CDR3 length equals 14 residues. Trimming took 8 bases from V and 11 from J, leaving 24 bases between them. CDR1 is LNHDA and CDR2 is SQIVND in the germline V gene (reference sequence). The DNA for the CDR3 is TGTGCCAGTTCAAAGCTACAGGAACACGCAGACGCTTTCTTT. Residues: CASSKLQEHADAFF.